This paragraph reports one TCR beta chain. V shed 6 bases and J 5 bases; nucleotides not matched to a gene: 5. The CDR3 extends over 14 amino acids. Per germline, CDR1 MNHEY and CDR2 SMNVEV (reference sequence). The assay was immunoSEQ multiplex PCR, and TCRdb's table has in-frame clones only and misses some. Here the sample spans fewer than 300,000 clones, approximately 92% being singletons. The participants were between about 18 and 89 years old and came from roughly 24 US areas. The data stem from a study of blood T cell repertoires in COVID-19. Study details: The study drew acute and convalescent COVID-19 samples from the United States, Italy and Spain. PBMCs, B-cell-depleted T cells, or T cells were the source of the cDNA or gDNA that made up the material.

The receptor was isolated from a woman aged 25 to 45 who had recovered from COVID-19. Sequencing input: PBMCs or T cells enriched from blood (not recorded which). The gene calls are TRBV27 and TRBJ2-7, with 12 bases matching TRBD2. CDR3 nucleotides: TGTGCCAGCAGACGGACTAGCGGGATACACGAGCAGTACTTC. The encoded protein is CASRRTSGIHEQYF.